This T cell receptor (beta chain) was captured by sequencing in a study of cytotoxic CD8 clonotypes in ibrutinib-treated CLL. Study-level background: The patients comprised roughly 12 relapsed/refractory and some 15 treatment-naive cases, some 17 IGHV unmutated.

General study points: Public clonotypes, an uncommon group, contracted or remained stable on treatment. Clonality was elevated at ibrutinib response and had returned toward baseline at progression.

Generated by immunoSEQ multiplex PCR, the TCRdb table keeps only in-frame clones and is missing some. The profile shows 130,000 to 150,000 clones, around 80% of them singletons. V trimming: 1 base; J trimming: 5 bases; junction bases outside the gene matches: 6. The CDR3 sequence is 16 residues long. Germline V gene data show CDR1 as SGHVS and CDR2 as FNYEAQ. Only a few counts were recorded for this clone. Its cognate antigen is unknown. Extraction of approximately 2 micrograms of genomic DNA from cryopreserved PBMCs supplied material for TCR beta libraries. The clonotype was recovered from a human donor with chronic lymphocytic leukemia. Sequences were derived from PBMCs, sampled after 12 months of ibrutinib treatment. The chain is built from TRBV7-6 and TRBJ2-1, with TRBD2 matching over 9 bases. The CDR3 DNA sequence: TGTGCCAGCAGCTTAGGTAGGGTAGCGGGAGACAATGAGCAGTTCTTC. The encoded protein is CASSLGRVAGDNEQFF.